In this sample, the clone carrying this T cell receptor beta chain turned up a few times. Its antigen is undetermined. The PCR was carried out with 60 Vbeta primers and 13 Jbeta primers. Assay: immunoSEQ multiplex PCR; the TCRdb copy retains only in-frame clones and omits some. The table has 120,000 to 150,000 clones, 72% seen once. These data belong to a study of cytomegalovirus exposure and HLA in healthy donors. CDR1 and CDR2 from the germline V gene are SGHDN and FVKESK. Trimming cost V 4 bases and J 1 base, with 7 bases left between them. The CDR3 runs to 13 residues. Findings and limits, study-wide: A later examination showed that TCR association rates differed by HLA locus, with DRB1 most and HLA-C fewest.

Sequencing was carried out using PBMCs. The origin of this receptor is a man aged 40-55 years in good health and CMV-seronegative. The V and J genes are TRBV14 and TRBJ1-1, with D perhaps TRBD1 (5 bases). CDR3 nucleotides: TGTGCCAGCAGCCGGGGCAGGAACACTGAAGCTTTCTTT. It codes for CASSRGRNTEAFF.